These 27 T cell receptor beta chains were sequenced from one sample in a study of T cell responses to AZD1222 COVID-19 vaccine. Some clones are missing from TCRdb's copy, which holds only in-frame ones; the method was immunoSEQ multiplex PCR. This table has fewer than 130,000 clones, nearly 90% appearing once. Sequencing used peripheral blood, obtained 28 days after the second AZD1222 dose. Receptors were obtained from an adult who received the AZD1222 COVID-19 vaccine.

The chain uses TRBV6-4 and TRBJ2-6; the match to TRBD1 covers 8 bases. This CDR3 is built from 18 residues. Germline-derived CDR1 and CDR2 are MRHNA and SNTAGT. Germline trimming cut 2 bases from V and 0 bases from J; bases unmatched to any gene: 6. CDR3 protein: CASSDTAGGGSGANVLTF. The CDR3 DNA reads TGTGCCAGCAGTGACACTGCAGGGGGCGGCTCTGGGGCCAACGTCCTGACTTTC.

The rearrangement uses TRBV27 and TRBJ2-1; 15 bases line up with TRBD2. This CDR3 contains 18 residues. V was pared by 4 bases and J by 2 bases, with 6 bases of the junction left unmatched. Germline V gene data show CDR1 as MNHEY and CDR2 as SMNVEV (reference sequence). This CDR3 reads CASSSGLAGGPTYNEQFF. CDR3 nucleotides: TGTGCCAGCAGTTCCGGACTAGCGGGAGGGCCAACCTACAATGAGCAGTTCTTC.

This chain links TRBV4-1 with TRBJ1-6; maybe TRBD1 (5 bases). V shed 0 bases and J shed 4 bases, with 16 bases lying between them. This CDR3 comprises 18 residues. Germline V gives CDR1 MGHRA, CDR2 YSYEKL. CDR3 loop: CASSQEIPGPEYNSPLHF. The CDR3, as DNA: TGCGCCAGCAGCCAAGAAATACCAGGGCCAGAGTATAATTCACCCCTCCACTTT.

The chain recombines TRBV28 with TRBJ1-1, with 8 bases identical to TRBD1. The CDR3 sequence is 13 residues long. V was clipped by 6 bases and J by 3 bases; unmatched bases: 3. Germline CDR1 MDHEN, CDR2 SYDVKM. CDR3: CASRWTGYTEAFF. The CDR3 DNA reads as TGTGCCAGCAGGTGGACAGGGTACACTGAAGCTTTCTTT.

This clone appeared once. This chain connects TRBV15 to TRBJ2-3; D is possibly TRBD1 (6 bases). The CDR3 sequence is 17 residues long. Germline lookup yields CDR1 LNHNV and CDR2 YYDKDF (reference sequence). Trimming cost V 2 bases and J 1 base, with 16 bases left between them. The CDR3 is CATSRQNRAGGTDTQYF. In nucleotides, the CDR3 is TGTGCCACCAGCAGACAAAATAGGGCAGGGGGCACAGATACGCAGTATTTT.

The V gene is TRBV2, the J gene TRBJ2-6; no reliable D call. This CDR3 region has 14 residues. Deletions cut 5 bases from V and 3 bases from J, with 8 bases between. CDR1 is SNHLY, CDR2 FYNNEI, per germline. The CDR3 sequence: CASSTYRGANVLTF. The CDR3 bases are TGTGCCAGCAGTACTTATCGTGGGGCCAACGTCCTGACTTTC.

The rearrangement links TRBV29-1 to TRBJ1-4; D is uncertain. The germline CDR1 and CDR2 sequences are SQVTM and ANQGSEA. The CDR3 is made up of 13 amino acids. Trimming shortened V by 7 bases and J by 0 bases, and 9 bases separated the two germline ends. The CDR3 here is CSATGTTNEKLFF. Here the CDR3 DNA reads TGCAGCGCAACCGGGACAACTAATGAAAAACTGTTTTTT.

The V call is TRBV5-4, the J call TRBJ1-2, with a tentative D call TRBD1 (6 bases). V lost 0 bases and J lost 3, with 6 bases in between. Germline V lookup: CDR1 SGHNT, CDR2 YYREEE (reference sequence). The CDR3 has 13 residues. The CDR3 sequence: CASSLAGDYGYTF. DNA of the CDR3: TGTGCCAGCAGCTTGGCAGGGGACTATGGCTACACCTTC.

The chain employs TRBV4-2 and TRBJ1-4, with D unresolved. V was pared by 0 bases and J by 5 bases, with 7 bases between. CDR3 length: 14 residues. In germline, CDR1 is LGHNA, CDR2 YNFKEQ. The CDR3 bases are TGTGCCAGCAGCCAAGATAGCGTGAATGAAAAACTGTTTTTT. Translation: CASSQDSVNEKLFF.

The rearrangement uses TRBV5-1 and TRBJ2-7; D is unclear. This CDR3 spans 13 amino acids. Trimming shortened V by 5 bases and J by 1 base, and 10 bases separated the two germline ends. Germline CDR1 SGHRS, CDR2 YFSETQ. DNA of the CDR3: TGCGCCAGCAGTGAAGGAAGATCCTACGAGCAGTACTTC. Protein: CASSEGRSYEQYF.

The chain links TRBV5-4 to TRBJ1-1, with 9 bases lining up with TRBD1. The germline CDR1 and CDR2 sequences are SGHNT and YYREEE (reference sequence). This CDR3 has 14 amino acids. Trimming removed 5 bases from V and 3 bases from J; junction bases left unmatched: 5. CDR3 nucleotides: TGTGCCAGCAGGGACAGGGGTTGGGACACTGAAGCTTTCTTT. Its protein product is CASRDRGWDTEAFF. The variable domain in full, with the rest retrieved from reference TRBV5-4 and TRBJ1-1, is ETGVTQSPTHLIKTRGQQVTLRCSSQSGHNTVSWYQQALGQGPQFIFQYYREEENGRGNFPPRFSGLQFPNYSSELNVNALELDDSALYLCASRDRGWDTEAFFGQGTRLTVV.

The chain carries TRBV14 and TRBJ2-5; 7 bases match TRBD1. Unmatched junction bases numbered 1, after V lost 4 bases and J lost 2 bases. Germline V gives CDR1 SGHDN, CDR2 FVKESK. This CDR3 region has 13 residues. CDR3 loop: CASSLGQQETQYF. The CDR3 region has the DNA TGTGCCAGCAGCCTGGGACAGCAAGAGACCCAGTACTTC.

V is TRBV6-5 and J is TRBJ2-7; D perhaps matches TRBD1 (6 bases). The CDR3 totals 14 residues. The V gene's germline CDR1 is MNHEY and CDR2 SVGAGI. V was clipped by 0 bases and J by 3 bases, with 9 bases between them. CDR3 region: CASSYSQGFYEQYF. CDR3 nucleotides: TGTGCCAGCAGTTACTCACAGGGATTCTACGAGCAGTACTTC.

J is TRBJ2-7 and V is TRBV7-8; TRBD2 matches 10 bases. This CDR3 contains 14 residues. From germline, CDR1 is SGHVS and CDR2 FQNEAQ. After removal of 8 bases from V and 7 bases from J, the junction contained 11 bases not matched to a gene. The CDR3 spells CASGGLAGVGEQYF. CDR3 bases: TGTGCCAGCGGGGGTCTAGCGGGAGTAGGGGAGCAGTACTTC.

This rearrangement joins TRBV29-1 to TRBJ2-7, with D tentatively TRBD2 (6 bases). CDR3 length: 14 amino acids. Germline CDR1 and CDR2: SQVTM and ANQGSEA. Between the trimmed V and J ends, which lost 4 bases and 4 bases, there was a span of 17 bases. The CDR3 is CSVARLRGNYEQYF. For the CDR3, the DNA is TGCAGCGTTGCACGTTTACGCGGGAATTACGAGCAGTACTTC.

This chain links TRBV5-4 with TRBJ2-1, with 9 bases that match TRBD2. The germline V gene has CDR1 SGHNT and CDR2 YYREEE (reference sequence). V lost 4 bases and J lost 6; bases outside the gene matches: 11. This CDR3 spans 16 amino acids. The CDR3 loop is CASSPSRPSGINEQFF. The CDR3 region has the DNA TGTGCCAGCAGCCCTAGTCGGCCTAGCGGGATCAATGAGCAGTTCTTC.

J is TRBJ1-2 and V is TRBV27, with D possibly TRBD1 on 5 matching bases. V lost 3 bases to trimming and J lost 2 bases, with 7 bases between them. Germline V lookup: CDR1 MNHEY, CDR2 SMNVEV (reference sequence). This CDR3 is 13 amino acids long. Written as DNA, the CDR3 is TGTGCCAGCAGTTTCAGGGTCAACTATGGCTACACCTTC. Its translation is CASSFRVNYGYTF.

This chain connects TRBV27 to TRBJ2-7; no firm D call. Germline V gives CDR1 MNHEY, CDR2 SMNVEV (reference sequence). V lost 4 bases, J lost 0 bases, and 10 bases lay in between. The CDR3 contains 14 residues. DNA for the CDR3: TGTGCCAGCAGTTCAAACAGCTACTCCTACGAGCAGTACTTC. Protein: CASSSNSYSYEQYF.

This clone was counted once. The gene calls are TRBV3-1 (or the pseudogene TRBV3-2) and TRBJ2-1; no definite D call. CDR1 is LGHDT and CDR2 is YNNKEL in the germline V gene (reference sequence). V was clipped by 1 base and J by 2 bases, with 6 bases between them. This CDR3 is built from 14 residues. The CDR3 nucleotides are TGTGCCAGCAGCCAAGTTGGTCCCTACAATGAGCAGTTCTTC. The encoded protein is CASSQVGPYNEQFF.

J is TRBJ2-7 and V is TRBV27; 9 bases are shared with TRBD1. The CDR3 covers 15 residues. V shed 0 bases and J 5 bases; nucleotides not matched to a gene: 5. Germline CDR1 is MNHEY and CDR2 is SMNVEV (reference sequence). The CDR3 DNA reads TGTGCCAGCAGTTTATCCGGGACAGGGTTCCACGAGCAGTACTTC. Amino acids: CASSLSGTGFHEQYF.

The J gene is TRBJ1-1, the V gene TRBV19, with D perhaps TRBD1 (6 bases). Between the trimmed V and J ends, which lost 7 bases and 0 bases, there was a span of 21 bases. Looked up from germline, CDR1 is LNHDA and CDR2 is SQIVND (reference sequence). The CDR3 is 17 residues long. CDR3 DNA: TGTGCCAGTACAAAACAGGGCACCCAGGTGATGAACACTGAAGCTTTCTTT. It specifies CASTKQGTQVMNTEAFF.

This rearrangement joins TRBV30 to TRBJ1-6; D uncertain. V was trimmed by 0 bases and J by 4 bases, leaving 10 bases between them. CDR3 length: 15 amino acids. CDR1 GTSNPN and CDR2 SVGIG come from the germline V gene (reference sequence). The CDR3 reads CAWSVLAGYNSPLHF. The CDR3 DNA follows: TGTGCCTGGAGTGTACTGGCGGGTTATAATTCACCCCTCCACTTT.

The CDR3 region is CASSGQLAGGSYEQYF. The CDR3 nucleotides are TGTGCCAGCAGTGGACAACTAGCGGGAGGTTCCTACGAGCAGTACTTC. The chain employs TRBV25-1 and TRBJ2-7; 12 nucleotides align to TRBD2. V shed 4 bases, J shed 1 base, and the junction held 5 bases outside the gene matches. From germline, CDR1 is MGHDK and CDR2 SYGVNS. CDR3 length equals 16 residues.

The CDR3 spells CASSFGGAEGYTF. DNA for the CDR3: TGCGCCAGCAGCTTTGGAGGGGCTGAGGGCTACACCTTC. The chain combines TRBV5-1 with TRBJ1-2; TRBD1 might be the D (5 bases). CDR1 is SGHRS and CDR2 is YFSETQ in the germline V gene. There are 13 residues in the CDR3. The V end was cut by 2 bases, the J end by 8 bases, with 13 bases between.

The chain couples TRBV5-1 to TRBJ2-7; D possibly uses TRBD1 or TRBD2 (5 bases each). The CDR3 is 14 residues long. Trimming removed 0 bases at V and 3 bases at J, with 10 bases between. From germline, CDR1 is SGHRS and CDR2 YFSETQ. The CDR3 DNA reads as TGCGCCAGCAGCTTGGAGGGACCTAACTACGAGCAGTACTTC. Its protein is CASSLEGPNYEQYF.

For the CDR3, the DNA is TGTGCCAGCAGCTTAGTAGGCGGCAGAAGTGGACATACGCAGTATTTT. Translation: CASSLVGGRSGHTQYF. The rearrangement uses TRBV7-8 and TRBJ2-3; D remains ambiguous. The CDR3 runs to 16 residues. CDR1 is SGHVS and CDR2 is FQNEAQ in the germline V gene. Trimming removed 1 base at V and 7 bases at J, with 18 bases between.

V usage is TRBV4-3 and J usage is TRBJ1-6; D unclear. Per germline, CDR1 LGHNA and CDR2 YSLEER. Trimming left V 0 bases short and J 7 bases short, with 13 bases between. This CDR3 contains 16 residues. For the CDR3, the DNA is TGCGCCAGCAGCCAAGAACTCGCACAGCGCAATTCACCCCTCCACTTT. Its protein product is CASSQELAQRNSPLHF.